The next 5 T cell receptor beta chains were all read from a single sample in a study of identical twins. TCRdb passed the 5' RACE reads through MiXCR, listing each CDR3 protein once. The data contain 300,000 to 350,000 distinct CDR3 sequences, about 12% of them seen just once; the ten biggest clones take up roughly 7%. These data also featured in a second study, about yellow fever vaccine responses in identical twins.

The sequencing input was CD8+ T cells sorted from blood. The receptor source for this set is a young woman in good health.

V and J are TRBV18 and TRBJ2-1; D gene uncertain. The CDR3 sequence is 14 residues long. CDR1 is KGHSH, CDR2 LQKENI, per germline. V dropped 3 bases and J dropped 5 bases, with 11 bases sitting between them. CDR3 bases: TGTGCCAGCTCACCGGCCTCTGGTGACAATGAGCAGTTCTTC. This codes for CASSPASGDNEQFF.

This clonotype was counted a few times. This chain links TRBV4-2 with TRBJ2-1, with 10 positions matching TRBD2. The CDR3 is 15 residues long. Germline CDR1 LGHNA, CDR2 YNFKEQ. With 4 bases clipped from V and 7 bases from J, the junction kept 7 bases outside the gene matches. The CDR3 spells CASSRGTSDINEQFF. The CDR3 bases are TGTGCCAGCAGCCGCGGGACTAGCGATATTAATGAGCAGTTCTTC.

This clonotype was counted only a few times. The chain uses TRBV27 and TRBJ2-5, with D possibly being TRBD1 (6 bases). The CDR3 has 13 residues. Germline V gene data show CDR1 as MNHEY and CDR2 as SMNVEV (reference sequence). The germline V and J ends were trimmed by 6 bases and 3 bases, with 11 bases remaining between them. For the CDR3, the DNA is TGTGCCAGCAGACAGGGCCCAGAAGAGACCCAGTACTTC. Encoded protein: CASRQGPEETQYF.

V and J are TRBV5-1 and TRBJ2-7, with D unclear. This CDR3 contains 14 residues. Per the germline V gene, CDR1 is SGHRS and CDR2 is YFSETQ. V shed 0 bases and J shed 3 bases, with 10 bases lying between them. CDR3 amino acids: CASSLGVAGYEQYV. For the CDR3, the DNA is TGCGCCAGCAGCTTGGGGGTAGCCGGCTACGAGCAGTACGTC.

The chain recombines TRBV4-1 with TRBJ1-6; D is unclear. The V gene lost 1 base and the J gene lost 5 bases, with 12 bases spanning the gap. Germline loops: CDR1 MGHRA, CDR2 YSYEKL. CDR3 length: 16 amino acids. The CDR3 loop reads CASSQVPGKHNSPLHF. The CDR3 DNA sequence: TGCGCCAGCAGCCAAGTTCCGGGAAAACATAATTCACCCCTCCACTTT.